This T cell receptor beta chain appears in the sequencing data of a study of early T cells in non-severe SARS-CoV-2 infection. There are 15 residues in the CDR3. Germline V lookup: CDR1 GTSNPN, CDR2 SVGIG (reference sequence). The V gene end was trimmed by 1 base and the J gene end by 4 bases; junction bases not matched to a gene: 6. TCRdb processed the 5' RACE reads anew with MiXCR; each CDR3 protein has one entry. The top ten hold around 4.9% of the sample, which has around 99,000 distinct CDR3 sequences, roughly 17% seen once. The source was whole blood, collected at baseline. The clonotype was recovered from an adult who was a healthcare worker with PCR-confirmed SARS-CoV-2 infection or an uninfected control (not recorded which). V gene TRBV30 combines with J gene TRBJ2-3, with TRBD2 identical over 9 bases. CDR3 DNA: TGTGCCTGGAGTGCATTTCAGCGGGAGGCAGATACGCAGTATTTT. Translating gives CAWSAFQREADTQYF.